Listed below are T cell receptor beta chains from one sample, sequenced in a study of Graves' ophthalmopathy and Graves' hyperthyroidism. TCRdb re-derived calls from the multiplex PCR reads in MiXCR, one entry per CDR3 protein. The sample consists of about 500,000 distinct CDR3 sequences, approximately 15% of them appearing once. The sequencing input was blood. Receptors were obtained from a young woman with Graves' ophthalmopathy. CDR3s include the opening cysteine and the closing phenylalanine or tryptophan. The D gene is left open where the match is weak. Clone size is not always given. Where it is, it says once, few, many or a class for expanded clones.

clone size	V gene	D gene	J gene	CDR3 protein	CDR3 DNA
many	TRBV7-2	NA	TRBJ1-3	CASSVQGPGNTIYF	TGTGCCAGCAGCGTCCAGGGTCCCGGAAACACCATATATTTT
NA	TRBV20-1	TRBD2	TRBJ2-7	CCARDRDGGGAVRNEQYF	TGCTGTGCTAGAGACAGGGATGGCGGGGGGGCAGTAAGGAACGAGCAGTACTTC
many	TRBV28	TRBD2	TRBJ2-5	CASRGRALGQETQYF	TGTGCCAGCAGAGGGAGGGCCCTCGGGCAAGAGACCCAGTACTTC
many	TRBV10-3	NA	TRBJ1-1	CAISARRGDMNTEAFF	TGTGCCATCAGTGCGAGAAGGGGGGATATGAACACTGAAGCTTTCTTT
many	TRBV6-1	NA	TRBJ2-7	CASSEAIRTEQYF	TGTGCCAGCAGTGAAGCGATCAGGACCGAGCAGTACTTC
NA	TRBV7-3	NA	TRBJ2-5	CASSPDNGYVTQYF	TGTGCCAGCAGCCCAGACAATGGCTATGTGACCCAGTACTTC
few	TRBV6-1	NA	TRBJ2-3	CASSRHSDTQYF	TGTGCCAGCAGTCGGCATTCTGATACGCAGTATTTT
many	TRBV6-5	NA	TRBJ2-5	CASSYSFPGTPRETQYF	TGTGCCAGCAGTTACTCTTTTCCCGGGACTCCACGGGAGACCCAGTACTTC
NA	TRBV6-5	NA	TRBJ1-5	CASSYAGVSQPQHF	TGTGCCAGCAGTTACGCGGGGGTGAGTCAGCCCCAGCATTTT
many	TRBV27	TRBD1	TRBJ2-7	CASGPGTGSYEQYF	TGTGCCAGCGGCCCCGGGACAGGGTCCTACGAGCAGTACTTC
NA	TRBV12-5	TRBD1	TRBJ2-2	CASGDRDRDTGELFF	TGTGCTAGTGGTGACCGGGACAGGGACACCGGGGAGCTGTTTTTT